The 5 T cell receptor beta chains reported below all come from one sample, sequenced in a study of CD8 T cells in ankylosing spondylitis. Study results and caveats: What appeared characteristic of ankylosing spondylitis blood was a TCR beta motif of several highly homologous variants.

Via MiXCR, TCRdb re-called the 5' RACE reads, giving one row per CDR3 protein. The sample has over 700,000 distinct CDR3 sequences; around 17% are singletons. These receptors lack a known antigen. The sequenced material came from blood, either unsorted or a sorted T cell fraction (not recorded which). Receptor source: a male donor with ankylosing spondylitis.

This clonotype was counted only a few times. V is TRBV4-1 and J is TRBJ2-5; 9 bases agree with TRBD1. This CDR3 contains 17 residues. After removal of 2 bases from V and 1 base from J, the junction contained 8 bases not matched to a gene. The V gene's germline CDR1 is MGHRA and CDR2 YSYEKL. The CDR3, as DNA: TGCGCCAGCAGCCAATTCCGGACAGGGGTCCCCCAAGAGACCCAGTACTTC. Protein product: CASSQFRTGVPQETQYF.

This clonotype was recorded at least ten times. The CDR3 here is CASRAGGAYEQYF. The DNA for the CDR3 is TGTGCCAGCAGGGCAGGGGGGGCGTACGAGCAGTACTTC. The chain joins TRBV27 to TRBJ2-7, with D perhaps being TRBD1 or TRBD2 (7 bases each). CDR3 length equals 13 residues. Trimming left V 6 bases short and J 4 bases short, with 13 bases between. Germline assignment: CDR1 MNHEY and CDR2 SMNVEV (reference sequence).

V gene TRBV3-1 combines with J gene TRBJ2-1; maybe TRBD1 (5 bases). Trimming pared 4 bases from V and 3 bases from J, leaving 19 bases between. Germline-derived CDR1 and CDR2 are LGHDT and YNNKEL (reference sequence). The CDR3 covers 17 residues. CDR3 sequence (DNA): TGTGCCAGCAGCCCTAGTGGGGCCGCGGTTGACTACAATGAGCAGTTCTTC. Its translation is CASSPSGAAVDYNEQFF.

This clonotype was seen just once. The chain's CDR3 is CAYTVGTNTYNEQFF. The DNA for the CDR3 is TGTGCCTACACCGTAGGGACTAACACCTACAATGAGCAGTTCTTC. The V gene is TRBV5-4, the J gene TRBJ2-1; 7 bases align to TRBD2. V was pared by 10 bases and J by 2 bases, with 12 bases of the junction left unmatched. CDR1 and CDR2 from the germline V gene are SGHNT and YYREEE (reference sequence). This CDR3 has 15 residues.

About this clonotype: The junction departs from the called germline gene at one end, perhaps through a read error. The J gene is TRBJ2-5, the V gene TRBV7-9, with 10 bases aligning to TRBD2. Germline CDR1 is SEHNR and CDR2 is FQNEAQ (reference sequence). CDR3 size: 14 residues. The CDR3 DNA sequence: TGTGCCAGCAGCGTAGCGGGGGGCTTGGAGACCCAGTACTTC. Its translation: CASSVAGGLETQYF.